This record looks at one TCR beta chain sequence and its context. TCRdb redid the calling of the 5' RACE reads with MiXCR, one entry per CDR3 protein. The sample carries around 340,000 distinct CDR3 sequences, roughly 15% recorded once. This sample is drawn from a study of T-cell memory formation after mild COVID-19. Germline values: CDR1 LNHDA, CDR2 SQIVND (reference sequence). The V gene end was trimmed by 3 bases and the J gene end by 2 bases; junction bases not matched to a gene: 2. The CDR3 contains 14 residues. This sequence originates from a young man who had mild COVID-19 (a few samples of this study predate the infection). Cell type and time point are not known. The sequenced sample was PBMCs or a T cell subset sorted from them (not recorded which). The chain couples TRBV19 to TRBJ2-3; 7 bases map to TRBD2. The CDR3 spells CASSISGTTDTQYF. In nucleotides, the CDR3 is TGTGCCAGTAGTATCAGCGGGACCACAGATACGCAGTATTTT.